A selection of T cell receptor beta chains follows, all from one sample in a study of blood T cell repertoires in COVID-19. Clones were read by immunoSEQ multiplex PCR, and TCRdb kept only the in-frame ones, dropping some. The data show more than 40,000 clones, with approximately 86% seen just once and about 17% held by the top ten. Sequenced: peripheral blood. Receptors originate from a man between 60 and 75 years old with active or convalescent COVID-19. Each CDR3 is given with its conserved first and last residue. The D gene is left open where the match is weak. Size values are once, few and many counts, or a class for expanded clones, and some rows have none.

>.|TRBV2|TRBJ1-5|.
TGTGCCAGCAGTCCACAGGGAGGGGGTCAGCCCCAGCATTTT
CASSPQGGGQPQHF
>TRBD1|TRBV7-9|TRBJ1-1|.
TGTGCCAGCAGCCCACCGGGACAGACGAACACTGAAGCTTTCTTT
CASSPPGQTNTEAFF
>.|TRBV5-1|TRBJ2-1|.
TGCGCCAGCAGCCCGAGGGGGGGTAGCGATTACAATGAGCAGTTCTTC
CASSPRGGSDYNEQFF
>TRBD1|TRBV19|TRBJ1-1|.
TGTGCCAGTAGTAATCCGACAGGGGGAAGGACTGAAGCTTTCTTT
CASSNPTGGRTEAFF
>.|TRBV28|TRBJ1-5|.
TGTGCCAGCAGTTTCCCCAGAAATAGCAATCAGCCCCAGCATTTT
CASSFPRNSNQPQHF
>.|TRBV11-2|TRBJ1-1|once
TGTGCCAGCAGCTTAGATCTTATCACTGAAGCTTTCTTT
CASSLDLITEAFF
>.|TRBV7-8|TRBJ1-2|.
TGTGCCAGCAGCTTCCTGCACCCTAAGGGAGGTATAGTCTATGGCTACACCTTC
CASSFLHPKGGIVYGYTF
>TRBD1|TRBV18|TRBJ2-6|.
TGTGCCAGCTCACCACGAGACAGGGCGAGCTCTGGGGCCAACGTCCTGACTTTC
CASSPRDRASSGANVLTF
>.|TRBV18|TRBJ2-2|.
TGTGCCAGCTCACCTGTGAGGAGGGGGCGAAACACCGGGGAGCTGTTTTTT
CASSPVRRGRNTGELFF
>TRBD1|TRBV30|TRBJ1-1|.
TGTGCCTACAAGACAGGGGCGGACACTGAAGCTTTCTTT
CAYKTGADTEAFF
>TRBD2|TRBV9|TRBJ2-1|.
TGTGCCAGCAGCGTAGCAGGGACTAGCGGGGGTCGGGAGCAGTTCTTC
CASSVAGTSGGREQFF
>TRBD1|TRBV4-1|TRBJ1-1|once
TGCGCCAGCAGCGCCCGGGACAGCCTTTATTTTGAAGCTTTCTTT
CASSARDSLYFEAFF
>.|TRBV19|TRBJ1-1|.
TGTGCCAGTAGTTGGGGGGGGAACACTGAAGCTTTCTTT
CASSWGGNTEAFF
>TRBD2|TRBV5-1|TRBJ2-1|once
TGCGCCAGCAGCAAGACTAGCGGGGGGGCGTTTTATGAGCAGTTCTTC
CASSKTSGGAFYEQFF
>TRBD1|TRBV2|TRBJ1-6|few
TGTGCCAGCAGAGAGACAGGGAACAGTAATTCACCCCTCCACTTT
CASRETGNSNSPLHF
>.|TRBV9|TRBJ1-2|few
TGTGCCAGCAGCGTAGCTAAGGACAGTAACTATGGCTACACCTTC
CASSVAKDSNYGYTF
>TRBD2|TRBV5-1|TRBJ2-3|.
TGCGCCAGCAGCTTGTCTAGCGGGGGTGCAGATACGCAGTATTTT
CASSLSSGGADTQYF
>.|TRBV2|TRBJ1-4|once
TGTGCCAGCAGTGATATTGTCGCAGGGTTTGAAAAACTGTTTTTT
CASSDIVAGFEKLFF
>TRBD1|TRBV6-5|TRBJ1-6|.
TGTGCCAGCAGCCGGGACAGTAATTCACCCCTCCACTTT
CASSRDSNSPLHF
>TRBD2|TRBV7-6|TRBJ2-1|few
TGTGCCAGCAGCTTAGTAGCTAGCGGGGGATCAACGGTCGACGAGCAGTTCTTC
CASSLVASGGSTVDEQFF
>.|TRBV6-2/TRBV6-3|TRBJ1-1|.
TGTGCCAGCAGTTACCTGACAGCTAAGAACACTGAAGCTTTCTTT
CASSYLTAKNTEAFF
>.|TRBV5-1|TRBJ1-2|.
TGCGCCAGCAGCTTGGGTTTGGACAGCTATGGCTACACCTTC
CASSLGLDSYGYTF
>TRBD1|TRBV28|TRBJ1-2|.
TGTGCCAGCAGGAGGACAGGGGATAGTGGCTACACCTTC
CASRRTGDSGYTF
>.|TRBV7-9|TRBJ2-1|once
TGTGCCACGGGTGGTCTCTCCTACAATGAGCAGTTCTTC
CATGGLSYNEQFF
>.|TRBV5-6|TRBJ1-2|once
TGTGCCAGCAGCTTGTATAGCGGTGGCTACACCTTC
CASSLYSGGYTF
>TRBD1|TRBV7-9|TRBJ1-1|once
TGTGCCAGCAGCGGGACAGTGAACACTGAAGCTTTCTTT
CASSGTVNTEAFF
>.|TRBV3-1/TRBV3-2|TRBJ2-5|.
TGTGCCAGCAGTCGGGACTGGACTTCTGAGACCCAGTACTTC
CASSRDWTSETQYF
>TRBD1|TRBV6-5|TRBJ1-6|.
TGTGCCAGCAGTTACTCGGGGACAGGGGTTTCACCCCTCCACTTT
CASSYSGTGVSPLHF
>TRBD1|TRBV2|TRBJ1-4|.
TGTGCCAGCAGTGAAGGACAGGGGCGACTTTTTGAAAAACTGTTTTTT
CASSEGQGRLFEKLFF
>.|TRBV20-1|TRBJ2-7|.
TGCAGTGTCGACAGGACCTACGAGCAGTACTTC
CSVDRTYEQYF
>.|TRBV7-6|TRBJ1-3|.
TGTGCCAGCAGCTCGGAGATCTCTGGAAACACCATATATTTT
CASSSEISGNTIYF
>.|TRBV5-6|TRBJ2-5|.
TGTGCCAGCAGTTTTCGACAGGGAGGAGAGACCCAGTACTTC
CASSFRQGGETQYF
>.|TRBV18|TRBJ2-3|.
TGTGCCAGCTCACCGCCAGGGTTAAGCACAGATACGCAGTATTTT
CASSPPGLSTDTQYF
>.|TRBV18|TRBJ1-6|.
TGTGCCAGCTCACTCCCGGGACAAGTACAAGGGTCCCTCCACTTT
CASSLPGQVQGSLHF
>.|TRBV30|TRBJ1-1|few
TGTGCCTGGAGCCGTGGGAGTACTGAAGCTTTCTTT
CAWSRGSTEAFF
>.|TRBV28|TRBJ2-3|once
TGTGCCAGCAGTTTGCGGGGGCCAGATACGCAGTATTTT
CASSLRGPDTQYF
>TRBD1|TRBV5-4|TRBJ1-6|.
TGTGCCAGCAGCTTGCGACAGGGGGGTTCACCCCTCCACTTT
CASSLRQGGSPLHF
>.|TRBV28|TRBJ1-3|.
TGTGCCAGCAGACTAAACGGAAACACCATATATTTT
CASRLNGNTIYF
>.|TRBV6-2/TRBV6-3|TRBJ2-7|medium-sized
TGTGCCAGCAGTTTGAGCGCTTACGAGCAGTACTTC
CASSLSAYEQYF
>.|TRBV19|TRBJ1-1|.
TGTGCCAGTAGCAAGGGGGGGGGCTTGAACACTGAAGCTTTCTTT
CASSKGGGLNTEAFF
>.|TRBV18|TRBJ1-1|.
TGTGCCAGCTCACCACTTGCCCAGGGTTGGACTGAAGCTTTCTTT
CASSPLAQGWTEAFF
>.|TRBV18|TRBJ1-2|.
TGTGCCAGCTCGAATAGTTCGGACTATGGCTACACCTTC
CASSNSSDYGYTF
>.|TRBV12-3/TRBV12-4|TRBJ2-3|.
TGTGCCAGCAGTCCGACAGATACGCAGTATTTT
CASSPTDTQYF
>TRBD1|TRBV28|TRBJ1-1|.
TGTGCCAGCAGAAACAGGGGGAACACTGAAGCTTTCTTT
CASRNRGNTEAFF
>TRBD1|TRBV19|TRBJ1-1|.
TGTGCCAGTAGTGTGGACAGGGGTGGCACTGAAGCTTTCTTT
CASSVDRGGTEAFF
>TRBD2|TRBV7-3|TRBJ2-1|few
TGTGCCAGCAGCCCGTCAGCGGGGGGGTACAATGAGCAGTTCTTC
CASSPSAGGYNEQFF
>TRBD1|TRBV4-2|TRBJ2-7|.
TGTGCCAGCAGCCAGACGACAGGGTACGAGCAGTACTTC
CASSQTTGYEQYF
>.|TRBV6-6|TRBJ1-1|.
TGTGCCAGCATCCCGACAGGAGGCACTGAAGCTTTCTTT
CASIPTGGTEAFF
>.|TRBV12-3/TRBV12-4|TRBJ1-2|.
TGTGCCAGCAGTTTCGCGGATTTCTATGGCTACACCTTC
CASSFADFYGYTF
>.|TRBV6-5|TRBJ2-3|.
TGTGCCAGCAGCCGGGGGGCCCATGGCACAGATACGCAGTATTTT
CASSRGAHGTDTQYF
>.|TRBV7-6|TRBJ2-1|.
TGTGCCAGCAGCTTGAGCGGGCCTTACAATGAGCAGTTCTTC
CASSLSGPYNEQFF
>TRBD1|TRBV3-1/TRBV3-2|TRBJ1-5|.
TGTGCCAGCAGCGCGACAGGGAATCAGCCCCAGCATTTT
CASSATGNQPQHF
>.|TRBV30|TRBJ2-6|.
TGTGCCTGGATGCCCATCCGGGACAGAACCGTCGGAGGGGGGGCCAACGTCCTGACTTTC
CAWMPIRDRTVGGGANVLTF